Listed here are 13 T cell receptor beta chains from one sample, sequenced in a study of blood T cell repertoires in COVID-19. The repertoire was sequenced with immunoSEQ multiplex PCR; TCRdb's copy has only in-frame clones and lacks some. The sample has roughly 290,000 clones; roughly 84% are singletons. Sequenced material: peripheral blood. Source of these receptors: a person aged 65 to 85 with COVID-19, enrolled during active disease.

The chain is built from TRBV6-5 and TRBJ2-3; 7 bases map to TRBD2. The germline V gene has CDR1 MNHEY and CDR2 SVGAGI. The ends lost 2 bases at V and 2 bases at J; junction bases unmatched: 7. The CDR3 spans 16 residues. The CDR3 DNA reads as TGTGCCAGCAGTTACGGGCTAGCGGAACTCACAGATACGCAGTATTTT. It encodes CASSYGLAELTDTQYF.

The V call is TRBV6-2 or TRBV6-3, the J call TRBJ2-1; 8 nucleotides align to TRBD2. The V gene's germline CDR1 is MNHEY and CDR2 SVGEGT. The CDR3 totals 14 residues. The junction had 0 bases not matched to a gene; V was cut back by 2 bases and J by 3 bases. This chain's CDR3 is CASSYLAGYNEQFF. In DNA form, the CDR3 reads TGTGCCAGCAGTTACCTAGCGGGCTACAATGAGCAGTTCTTC.

The chain links TRBV28 to TRBJ1-2; D gene ambiguous. This CDR3 is 12 amino acids long. Germline V gene sequence: CDR1 MDHEN, CDR2 SYDVKM. V lost 2 bases, J lost 5 bases, and 6 bases lay in between. The CDR3 nucleotides are TGTGCCAGCAGTTTACAACAATATGGCTACACCTTC. Translated: CASSLQQYGYTF.

The genes are TRBV2 and TRBJ1-1, with a tentative D call TRBD1 (6 bases). The CDR3 has 15 amino acids. Germline CDR1 SNHLY, CDR2 FYNNEI. The germline V and J ends were trimmed by 6 bases and 1 base, with 15 bases remaining between them. DNA for the CDR3: TGTGCCAGCAGGGCTAGCAGGGGTACGAACACTGAAGCTTTCTTT. This encodes CASRASRGTNTEAFF. Together with reference TRBV2 and TRBJ1-1, the CDR3 gives the full variable domain: EPEVTQTPSHQVTQMGQEVILRCVPISNHLYFYWYRQILGQKVEFLVSFYNNEISEKSEIFDDQFSVERPDGSNFTLKIRSTKLEDSAMYFCASRASRGTNTEAFFGQGTRLTVV.

This clone came up once. This chain connects TRBV11-1 to TRBJ2-1; TRBD2 matches at 7 bases. This CDR3 region has 16 residues. Per the germline V gene, CDR1 is SGHAT and CDR2 is FQDESV (reference sequence). The ends lost 4 bases at V and 9 bases at J; junction bases unmatched: 15. The CDR3 region is CASSSVPEGGPSEQFF. The CDR3 nucleotides read TGTGCCAGCAGCTCAGTCCCGGAGGGAGGGCCTAGTGAGCAGTTCTTC.

The rearrangement uses TRBV19 and TRBJ2-2; 7 nucleotides line up with TRBD1. This CDR3 is 12 amino acids long. Trimming cost V 10 bases and J 4 bases; bases outside gene matches: 3. Germline V gives CDR1 LNHDA, CDR2 SQIVND (reference sequence). The CDR3, as DNA: TGTGCCACAAACAGGGGCACCGGGGAGCTGTTTTTT. Amino acids: CATNRGTGELFF.

The chain uses TRBV18 and TRBJ2-7; 11 bases agree with TRBD2. The trim removed 3 bases at V and 4 bases at J, leaving 11 bases unmatched. In germline, CDR1 is KGHSH, CDR2 LQKENI. This CDR3 has 17 residues. The CDR3 bases are TGTGCCAGCTCACCGACTAGCGGGGAACAACTCGATTACGAGCAGTACTTC. It encodes CASSPTSGEQLDYEQYF.

This clone came up once. The V and J genes are TRBV5-1 and TRBJ1-1, with 7 bases aligning to TRBD1. Germline CDR1 reads SGHRS; CDR2 reads YFSETQ. With 4 bases clipped from V and 5 bases from J, the junction kept 11 bases outside the gene matches. The CDR3 runs to 15 residues. The CDR3 DNA is TGCGCCAGCAGCGACGCAGGGGGTACGGTGACTGAAGCTTTCTTT. Amino acids: CASSDAGGTVTEAFF.

The chain recombines TRBV29-1 with TRBJ2-7; D perhaps matches TRBD1 (6 bases). The V end lost 7 bases, the J end lost 1 base, and 14 bases lay between the germline ends. Germline assignment: CDR1 SQVTM and CDR2 ANQGSEA. The CDR3 has 13 residues. The CDR3 DNA reads as TGCAGCGCAAGGACAGTGGCTTCCTACGAGCAGTACTTC. Translated, it gives CSARTVASYEQYF.

This chain joins TRBV11-2 and TRBJ2-5; a possible D gene is TRBD1 (6 bases). V was shortened by 6 bases and J by 4 bases, with 12 bases between the two germline ends. The CDR3 is 13 residues long. In germline, CDR1 is SGHAT, CDR2 FQNNGV. DNA for the CDR3: TGTGCCAGCAGATATCAGGGGAGAGAGACCCAGTACTTC. Its translation is CASRYQGRETQYF.

The gene calls are TRBV3-1 (or the pseudogene TRBV3-2) and TRBJ1-3; D is possibly TRBD1 (5 bases). The CDR3 length is 16 residues. Germline lookup yields CDR1 LGHDT and CDR2 YNNKEL (reference sequence). V was clipped by 3 bases and J by 5 bases, with 17 bases between them. CDR3 protein: CASSHFARAGRNTIYF. CDR3 in DNA: TGTGCCAGCAGCCATTTCGCCAGGGCTGGTAGAAACACCATATATTTT.

This clone was found a few times. J is TRBJ2-7 and V is TRBV28; 14 bases match TRBD2. The J segment lost 7 bases and the V segment lost 6 bases, leaving 11 bases of the junction unmatched. In germline, CDR1 is MDHEN, CDR2 SYDVKM. The CDR3 totals 16 residues. CDR3 sequence reads: CASRTDRTSGRLEQYF. CDR3 DNA: TGTGCCAGCAGAACCGATAGGACTAGCGGGAGGCTGGAGCAGTACTTC.

Comment on this clone: A read error may account for a junction end that differs from germline. The chain uses TRBV15 and TRBJ2-1; 11 positions agree with TRBD2. CDR3 length equals 16 residues. CDR1 and CDR2 from the germline V gene are LNHNV and YYDKDF (reference sequence). The DNA of the CDR3 is TGTGCCACCAGCAGAAACATCCCAGGGACTAGCGGTTTCAGGGTCTTC. Translated: CATSRNIPGTSGFRVF.